The rows below give T cell receptor beta chains drawn from one sample of a study of blood T cell repertoires in COVID-19. TCRdb keeps only in-frame clones here, not all; method: immunoSEQ multiplex PCR. The table lists 90,000 to 100,000 clones, 84% of them singletons. Sequencing input: peripheral blood. The source of these receptors is a man aged 55 to 69 with acute or convalescent COVID-19. The CDR3 runs from the conserved cysteine through the conserved F or W. D genes are given only for firm matches. Where a row states a size, it is once, few, many or the class of an expanded clone; other rows omit it.

J,D,V,size,DNA,CDR3
TRBJ2-3,TRBD2,TRBV7-8,-,TGTGCCAGCAGCTTAGCTCTAGCGGGGGTTAGCACAGATACGCAGTATTTT,CASSLALAGVSTDTQYF
TRBJ1-6,-,TRBV12-3/TRBV12-4,-,TGTGCCAGCAGGCAGGATAATTCACCCCTCCACTTT,CASRQDNSPLHF
TRBJ1-2,TRBD1,TRBV3-1/TRBV3-2,-,TGTGCCAGCAGCCAAGGGGGCAGGGGGTCTGGCTACACCTTC,CASSQGGRGSGYTF
TRBJ2-3,TRBD2,TRBV7-2,-,TGTGCCAGCAGCTTAGGTTTTAGCGGGGGTAGCACAGATACGCAGTATTTT,CASSLGFSGGSTDTQYF
TRBJ2-6,-,TRBV5-1,-,TGCGCCAGCAGCAAAGACATAACTGGGGCCAACGTCCTGACTTTC,CASSKDITGANVLTF
TRBJ1-4,-,TRBV19,-,TGTGCCAGTAACCAAGGCAGGACAACTAATGAAAAACTGTTTTTT,CASNQGRTTNEKLFF
TRBJ2-1,TRBD2,TRBV4-1,few,TGCGCCAGCAGCCCCGCGGGACTACCCTACAATGAGCAGTTCTTC,CASSPAGLPYNEQFF
TRBJ2-2,TRBD1,TRBV27,-,TGTGCCAGCAGGGTAGACAGGGGGCGCACCGGGGAGCTGTTTTTT,CASRVDRGRTGELFF
TRBJ2-1,-,TRBV6-6,-,TGTGCCAGCAGTTACGAGTCGGTAGATTACGGCAATGAGCAGTTCTTC,CASSYESVDYGNEQFF
TRBJ1-4,-,TRBV27,once,TGTGCCAGCAGAAAAGGGGGAAGGGGCACTAATGAAAAACTGTTTTTT,CASRKGGRGTNEKLFF
TRBJ2-3,TRBD2,TRBV9,-,TGTGCCAGCAGCGGGATCGGGACTAGGGGGGGAGATACGCAGTATTTT,CASSGIGTRGGDTQYF
TRBJ2-7,-,TRBV28,few,TGTGCCAGCAGTTCATACCGGGACAAAGAATACGAGCAGTACTTC,CASSSYRDKEYEQYF
TRBJ1-1,TRBD1,TRBV19,-,TGTGCCAGTAGTATAGTTGGGACAGGGGTGACTGAAGCTTTCTTT,CASSIVGTGVTEAFF
TRBJ2-1,-,TRBV5-1,-,TGCGCCAGCCAACCGAGCGGGCACAAGGGGTTCAATGAGCAGTTCTTC,CASQPSGHKGFNEQFF
TRBJ2-2,-,TRBV2,-,TGTGCCAGCAGTGAAGCGGGCGTAGGGGAGCTGTTTTTT,CASSEAGVGELFF
TRBJ1-2,TRBD1,TRBV5-1,-,TGCGCCAGCGCGAGGAACTCCGGGACAGGCTTTGGCTACACCTTC,CASARNSGTGFGYTF
TRBJ1-5,-,TRBV6-5,few,TGTGCCAGCAGTTACAGGGAGAATCAGCCCCAGCATTTT,CASSYRENQPQHF
TRBJ1-3,-,TRBV7-2,-,TGTGCCAGCGGGGCTTGGGATGGAAACACCATATATTTT,CASGAWDGNTIYF
TRBJ1-2,-,TRBV28,-,TGTGCCAGCAGGGACACCTATGGATCCCACTATGGCTACACCTTC,CASRDTYGSHYGYTF
TRBJ1-6,-,TRBV6-5,few,TGTGCCAGCATACAGGCGAGCTCCTATAATTCACCCCTCCACTTT,CASIQASSYNSPLHF
TRBJ1-4,TRBD1,TRBV7-9,few,TGTGCCAGCAGCTCCAGGGGGACTAATGAAAAACTGTTTTTT,CASSSRGTNEKLFF
TRBJ1-1,-,TRBV12-3/TRBV12-4,-,TGTGCCAGCAGTTTAGGGGGCCAGGGGAATTTCTTT,CASSLGGQGNFF
TRBJ2-1,TRBD2,TRBV7-8,-,TGTGCCAGCAGCTTAGAGGCGGCGGGGGGCCCCTACAATGAGCAGTTCTTC,CASSLEAAGGPYNEQFF
TRBJ2-2,TRBD1,TRBV27,-,TGTGCCAGCAGTCATCGACAGGGAACGAACACCGGGGAGCTGTTTTTT,CASSHRQGTNTGELFF
TRBJ1-1,-,TRBV5-5,-,TGTGCCAGCAGCTTACCCACTACAGGGCCCGCTTTCTTT,CASSLPTTGPAFF
TRBJ2-7,TRBD2,TRBV27,-,TGTGCCAGCAGAACCTTAGCGGGGGGGAAGGACGAGCAGTACTTC,CASRTLAGGKDEQYF
TRBJ2-1,-,TRBV9,-,TGTGCCAGCAGCGTAGCCGGGTATTCCTACAATGAGCAGTTCTTC,CASSVAGYSYNEQFF
TRBJ1-2,TRBD1,TRBV11-2,-,TGTGCCAGCAGCTTAGCGGGACAGGAATTGTGGCGCGGCTACACCTTC,CASSLAGQELWRGYTF
TRBJ1-3,TRBD1,TRBV7-8,-,TGTGCCAGCAGCAGCCGACAGGGGGCGGGTGGAAACACCATATATTTT,CASSSRQGAGGNTIYF
TRBJ1-5,-,TRBV5-8,-,TGTGCCAGCAGAGGACTGAACCTTAATCAGCCCCAGCATTTT,CASRGLNLNQPQHF
TRBJ2-3,-,TRBV5-1,-,TGCGCCAGCAGCTTGGCCTTTGGGGCTGATACGCAGTATTTT,CASSLAFGADTQYF
TRBJ2-7,TRBD2,TRBV5-6,once,TGTGCCAGCAGCCCGGGACTAGCGGGGGCCAGGAGCTCCTACGAGCAGTACTTC,CASSPGLAGARSSYEQYF
TRBJ1-3,TRBD1,TRBV28,-,TGTGCCAGCAGGTCGGACAGGGTCTCTGGAAACACCATATATTTT,CASRSDRVSGNTIYF
TRBJ2-1,TRBD2,TRBV5-1,-,TGCGCCAGCAGCAAGGGACTAGCGGGGGCCTACAATGAGCAGTTCTTC,CASSKGLAGAYNEQFF
TRBJ2-1,TRBD2,TRBV2,-,TGTGCCACCCTCCTTACTAGCGGGGGGGCCCATGAGCAGTTCTTC,CATLLTSGGAHEQFF
TRBJ2-7,-,TRBV30,-,TGTGCCTGGAGTGTACAGTACGAGCAGTACTTC,CAWSVQYEQYF
TRBJ2-2,TRBD1,TRBV19,few,TGTGCCAGCCGGACAGGGAACACCGGGGAGCTGTTTTTT,CASRTGNTGELFF
TRBJ1-1,TRBD1,TRBV12-3/TRBV12-4,-,TGTGCCAGCAGCAAGGACAGGGCCCCTGAGGCTTTCTTT,CASSKDRAPEAFF
TRBJ1-6,-,TRBV7-2,-,TGTGCCAGCAGCTTATCCAGGGATTCACCCCTCCACTTT,CASSLSRDSPLHF
TRBJ2-1,-,TRBV5-1,-,TGCGCCAGCACCCTTAGGGGGGGTGAGCAGTTCTTC,CASTLRGGEQFF
TRBJ2-7,TRBD1,TRBV25-1,-,TGTGCCAGCAGTGATCGGACAGGGGCCTACGAGCAGTACTTC,CASSDRTGAYEQYF
TRBJ2-6,-,TRBV7-2,-,TGTGCCAGCAGCTTCAACAGGGCTGGGGCCAACGTCCTGACTTTC,CASSFNRAGANVLTF
TRBJ1-2,TRBD1,TRBV4-1,-,TGCGCCAGCCCTCCACCGGACAGGGAGTTCCGCCCAAACTATGGCTACACCTTC,CASPPPDREFRPNYGYTF
TRBJ1-1,-,TRBV19,-,TGTGCCAGTAGTACGAAGACAGGCCGGTACACTGAAGCTTTCTTT,CASSTKTGRYTEAFF
TRBJ2-7,-,TRBV6-2/TRBV6-3,-,TGTGCCAGCAGTTACACAGGGATCTACGAGCAGTACTTC,CASSYTGIYEQYF
TRBJ1-4,TRBD1,TRBV9,-,TGTGCCAGCAGCGTAGATCGGGGTGTAACGGGACAGGGGGCGATTGGTGGTAATGAAAAACTGTTTTTT,CASSVDRGVTGQGAIGGNEKLFF
TRBJ1-2,-,TRBV2,-,TGTGCCAGCGGGACAAACAACTATGGCTACACCTTC,CASGTNNYGYTF
TRBJ1-1,-,TRBV7-2,-,TGTGCCAGCAGCCTTCAGAGGGCTATTGGGACTGAAGCTTTCTTT,CASSLQRAIGTEAFF
TRBJ2-5,-,TRBV24-1,-,TGTGCCACCAGTGACCCCACACTAGCTTTTGGGGAGACCCAGTACTTC,CATSDPTLAFGETQYF
TRBJ2-1,TRBD2,TRBV5-4,-,TGTGCCAGCAGCTTGCCCGGGGGGGCTCTAAATGAGCAGTTCTTC,CASSLPGGALNEQFF